These T cell receptor beta chains were read from a single sample in a study of T cell responses to AZD1222 COVID-19 vaccine. Some clones are missing from TCRdb's copy, which holds only in-frame ones; the method was immunoSEQ multiplex PCR. Here the sample spans 150,000 to 190,000 clones, about nine tenths being singletons. The sequencing here drew on peripheral blood, taken after recovery from COVID-19. Receptors originate from an adult who had recovered from COVID-19. CDR3s include the opening cysteine and the closing phenylalanine or tryptophan. The D gene is left open where the match is weak. A row's size may be missing; if present it is once, few, many or a size class.

D	V	J	size	DNA	CDR3
TRBD1	TRBV5-4	TRBJ2-7	NA	TGTGCCAGCAGCACCTCACCGGGACAGGGGAACCACGAGCAGTACTTC	CASSTSPGQGNHEQYF
NA	TRBV20-1	TRBJ2-7	NA	TGCAGTGCTAGTGGGGACCCCAAAAGGTACTACGAGCAGTACTTC	CSASGDPKRYYEQYF
NA	TRBV7-8	TRBJ2-1	NA	TGTGCCAGCAGCTTAGCCGGACTGCAATACAATGAGCAGTTCTTC	CASSLAGLQYNEQFF
NA	TRBV7-9	TRBJ2-7	once	TGTGCCAGCAGCTTAGTAAGCGAGAGCTACGAGCAGTACTTC	CASSLVSESYEQYF
TRBD2	TRBV7-6	TRBJ2-1	NA	TGTGCCAGCAGCAAAGGGACTAGCGGGGGGGCCGGCAATGAGCAGTTCTTC	CASSKGTSGGAGNEQFF
NA	TRBV18	TRBJ2-2	NA	TGTGCCAGCTCACCACTTACAGGGCGCGTCACCGGGGAGCTGTTTTTT	CASSPLTGRVTGELFF
NA	TRBV6-2/TRBV6-3	TRBJ2-4	NA	TGTGCCAGCAGCCCCGCCCGGGGACCCAAAAACATTCAGTACTTC	CASSPARGPKNIQYF
NA	TRBV19	TRBJ1-4	NA	TGTGCCAGTAGTACGGGTGACATCTCTTATGAAAAACTGTTTTTT	CASSTGDISYEKLFF
NA	TRBV5-1	TRBJ1-1	NA	TGCGCCAGCAGCTTGGGTCTCACAGGGTCGTTGGCTGAAGCTTTCTTT	CASSLGLTGSLAEAFF
NA	TRBV18	TRBJ1-5	NA	TGTGCCAGCTCAGAGGACAGTGGGTTTTTTAGCAATCAGCCCCAGCATTTT	CASSEDSGFFSNQPQHF
NA	TRBV6-5	TRBJ2-5	NA	TGTGCCAGCAGTTACGCACTAGAAGGAGAGACCCAGTACTTC	CASSYALEGETQYF
NA	TRBV4-3	TRBJ1-4	NA	TGCGCCAGCAGCCAGGGAAGGGCGGGGGGCCGGAATGAAAAACTGTTTTTT	CASSQGRAGGRNEKLFF
NA	TRBV23-1	TRBJ2-7	NA	TGCGCCAGCAGTCAGGCCGGTTACGAGCAGTACTTC	CASSQAGYEQYF
NA	TRBV9	TRBJ1-4	NA	TGTGCCAGCAGCCCGGGTCTGACTCTTGAAAAACTGTTTTTT	CASSPGLTLEKLFF
TRBD2	TRBV7-3	TRBJ2-2	NA	TGTGCCAGCAGCTCCTTAGCGGGTAACACCGGGGAGCTGTTTTTT	CASSSLAGNTGELFF
TRBD1	TRBV11-1	TRBJ2-1	once	TGTGCCAGCAGCCCGAGGACAGGGCGGAATGAGCAGTTCTTC	CASSPRTGRNEQFF
TRBD1	TRBV3-1/TRBV3-2	TRBJ1-1	NA	TGTGCCAGCAGCCATGGACAGGCGGGAACTGAAGCTTTCTTT	CASSHGQAGTEAFF
NA	TRBV7-9	TRBJ2-1	NA	TGTGCCAGCAGCTGGGACTACAATGAGCAGTTCTTC	CASSWDYNEQFF
TRBD2	TRBV18	TRBJ2-3	NA	TGTGCCAGCTCACCACGACTAGCGGGAGCCTCAAGTTCTTCAGATACGCAGTATTTT	CASSPRLAGASSSSDTQYF
TRBD1	TRBV19	TRBJ1-3	NA	TGTGCCAGTAGTATCCAAGTACAGGGGGGATCTGGAAACACCATATATTTT	CASSIQVQGGSGNTIYF
NA	TRBV7-2	TRBJ2-3	NA	TGTGCCAGCAGCTCCGCCCCCGACAATACGCAGTATTTT	CASSSAPDNTQYF
NA	TRBV3-1/TRBV3-2	TRBJ2-7	NA	TGTGCCAGCAGCCAAGCTTTCTCAGCGTCGGCCGAGCAGTACTTC	CASSQAFSASAEQYF
TRBD2	TRBV7-2	TRBJ2-2	few	TGTGCCAGCAGCCCGGGACTAGCGGGGGGCTGGACCGGGGAGCTGTTTTTT	CASSPGLAGGWTGELFF
NA	TRBV7-9	TRBJ1-1	NA	TGTGCCAGCAGCCTCGGGCCTGACCCGAACACTGAAGCTTTCTTT	CASSLGPDPNTEAFF
TRBD1	TRBV5-4	TRBJ1-1	NA	TGTGCCAGCAGCCGAGGACAGGGGAGGACTGAAGCTTTCTTT	CASSRGQGRTEAFF
NA	TRBV13	TRBJ1-5	NA	TGTGCCAGCAGTCCGACCCGGGGTTGGGGGAGCCGGGACAAGGACCCTCAGCCCCAGCATTTT	CASSPTRGWGSRDKDPQPQHF
NA	TRBV6-2/TRBV6-3	TRBJ1-5	NA	TGTGCCAGCAGTTACCCTGGGAGGGGAGATCAGCCCCAGCATTTT	CASSYPGRGDQPQHF
TRBD1	TRBV10-1	TRBJ2-2	NA	TGCGCCAGCACAAGACAGGGCAAGTCCGGGGAGCTGTTTTTT	CASTRQGKSGELFF
NA	TRBV11-2	TRBJ1-2	NA	TGTGCCAGCAGCCTGACACATAACTATGGCTACACCTTC	CASSLTHNYGYTF
NA	TRBV21-1	TRBJ1-1	NA	TGTGCCAGAAGGGGGTCAGTCCGGGGAGGGGACACTGAAGCTTTCTTT	CARRGSVRGGDTEAFF
NA	TRBV7-3	TRBJ2-2	NA	TGTGCCAGCAGTAGGGACTTCACGAACACCGGGGAGCTGTTTTTT	CASSRDFTNTGELFF
TRBD1	TRBV5-1	TRBJ2-7	NA	TGCGCCAGCAGCCGGGAAGGGACAGGGTCCTACGAGCAGTACTTC	CASSREGTGSYEQYF
NA	TRBV2	TRBJ2-7	NA	TGTGCCAGCAGTGGTGGGGGGCAGGGGCAGTACTTC	CASSGGGQGQYF
NA	TRBV9	TRBJ2-2	NA	TGTGCCAGCAGCGTAGCCGTATCCGGGACACTTGTAGGGGCCGGGGAGCTGTTTTTT	CASSVAVSGTLVGAGELFF
TRBD2	TRBV2	TRBJ2-1	NA	TGTGCCAGCAGTGAAGCGCTTCTAGGGACTAGCGCAGAGCAGTTCTTC	CASSEALLGTSAEQFF
TRBD1	TRBV5-6	TRBJ1-2	few	TGTGCCAGCAGCGCCTCGGGGACAGGGGGAGGCTATGGCTACACCTTC	CASSASGTGGGYGYTF
NA	TRBV3-1/TRBV3-2	TRBJ2-7	NA	TGTGCCAGCAGCCTTGGACAGAGGTGGGGCGAGCAGTACTTC	CASSLGQRWGEQYF
TRBD1	TRBV28	TRBJ1-6	NA	TGTGCCAGCAGTTTGATTGGAGGGGGCTGGGATTCACCCCTCCACTTT	CASSLIGGGWDSPLHF
NA	TRBV12-3/TRBV12-4	TRBJ1-2	NA	TGTGCCAGCAGCCTAGGGTCTTGGGCTGGCTACACCTTC	CASSLGSWAGYTF
NA	TRBV9	TRBJ1-6	NA	TGTGCCAGCAGCGAGGAGGGAATTTCACCCCTCCACTTT	CASSEEGISPLHF
NA	TRBV7-2	TRBJ1-1	NA	TGTGCCAGCAGCTTAGATCCGAACACGGAAGCTTTCTTT	CASSLDPNTEAFF
NA	TRBV5-6	TRBJ2-7	NA	TGTGCCAGCAGCTTAGGGTACGGTCTGTCCTACGAGCAGTACTTC	CASSLGYGLSYEQYF
NA	TRBV9	TRBJ1-1	NA	TGTGCCAGCAGCGTAGCTACGGGGGGAACGAACACTGAAGCTTTCTTT	CASSVATGGTNTEAFF
NA	TRBV6-5	TRBJ2-7	NA	TGTGCCAGCAGTTCCTTGACACACTCCTACGAGCAGTACTTC	CASSSLTHSYEQYF
NA	TRBV4-2	TRBJ1-1	NA	TGTGCCAGCAGCCAAGAAGGGTACACTGAAGCTTTCTTT	CASSQEGYTEAFF
NA	TRBV3-1/TRBV3-2	TRBJ2-5	NA	TGTGCCAGCAGCCAAGACGCGGCAAGTCAAGAGACCCAGTACTTC	CASSQDAASQETQYF
NA	TRBV7-7	TRBJ2-6	NA	TGTGCCATTCTTGTTAGGGCAAACTCTGGGGCCAACGTCCTGACTTTC	CAILVRANSGANVLTF